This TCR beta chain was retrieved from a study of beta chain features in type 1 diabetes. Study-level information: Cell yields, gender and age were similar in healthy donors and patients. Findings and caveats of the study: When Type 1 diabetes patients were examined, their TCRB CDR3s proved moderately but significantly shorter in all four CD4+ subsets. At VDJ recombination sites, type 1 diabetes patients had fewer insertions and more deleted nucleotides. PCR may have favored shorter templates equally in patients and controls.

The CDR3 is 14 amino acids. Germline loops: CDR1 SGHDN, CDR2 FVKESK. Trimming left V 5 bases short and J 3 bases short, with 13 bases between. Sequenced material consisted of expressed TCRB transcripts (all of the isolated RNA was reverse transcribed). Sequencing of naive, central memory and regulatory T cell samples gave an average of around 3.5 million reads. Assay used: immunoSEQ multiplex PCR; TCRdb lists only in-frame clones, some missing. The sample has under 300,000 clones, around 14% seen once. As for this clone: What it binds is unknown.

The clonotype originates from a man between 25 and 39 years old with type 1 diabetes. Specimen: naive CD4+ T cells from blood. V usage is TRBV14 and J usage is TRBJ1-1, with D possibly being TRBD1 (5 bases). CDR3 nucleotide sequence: TGTGCCAGCAGCTCTCTCGGAGGGGACACTGAAGCTTTCTTT. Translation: CASSSLGGDTEAFF.